Below, 27 T cell receptor beta chains from the same sample are listed, as sequenced in a study of T cells in Graves' hyperthyroidism and ophthalmopathy. Amplified regions were TCR beta CDR3 sequences from RNA transcripts. An initial round of RT-PCR targeting the TCR CDR3 relied on the HTBI primer set. TCRdb re-called the multiplex PCR reads with MiXCR, one entry per CDR3 protein. Of hundreds of thousands of distinct CDR3 sequences listed, under 20% are singletons. Sequenced input: blood. These TCRs come from a woman aged 45 to 65 with Graves' hyperthyroidism that later progressed to Graves' ophthalmopathy.

For this clonotype: This CDR3 fails to terminate in the conserved phenylalanine or tryptophan, so it likely reflects a read error. This chain links TRBV12-3 or TRBV12-4 with TRBJ1-1, with TRBD1 matching over 9 bases. The CDR3 contains 16 residues. After removal of 6 bases from V and 0 bases from J, the junction contained 8 bases not matched to a gene. In DNA, the CDR3 is TGTGCCAGCAGCCAAGGACAGGGGATAATGAACACTGAAGCTTTCTTA. Translated, it gives CASSQGQGIMNTEAFL.

Details on this clonotype: Given a much more abundant clone one base away, this may be a read error. The V gene is TRBV5-5, the J gene TRBJ1-1, with D perhaps TRBD1 (6 bases). This CDR3 spans 15 amino acids. V was pared by 6 bases and J by 8 bases, with 23 bases between. From germline, CDR1 is SGHKS and CDR2 YYEKEE (reference sequence). The CDR3 here is CASIRLGWGGTEAFF. As DNA, the CDR3 is TGTGCCAGCATCCGACTAGGGTGGGGGGGCACCGAAGCTTTCTTT.

This clonotype was counted many times. This chain's CDR3 is CASSPAQGLNQPQHF. CDR3 coding DNA: TGTGCCAGCTCACCAGCTCAGGGGTTGAATCAGCCCCAGCATTTT. The chain combines TRBV18 with TRBJ1-5; maybe TRBD1 (6 bases). Germline assignment: CDR1 KGHSH and CDR2 LQKENI. The ends were cut back, 2 bases at V and 4 bases at J, with 12 bases in the middle. This CDR3 has 15 residues. The full variable domain, in which reference TRBV18 and TRBJ1-5 provide the parts outside the CDR3, is NAGVMQNPRHLVRRRGQEARLRCSPMKGHSHVYWYRQLPEEGLKFMVYLQKENIIDESGMPKERFSAEFPKEGPSILRIQQVVRGDSAAYFCASSPAQGLNQPQHFGDGTRLSIL.

This sequence joins TRBV20-1 and TRBJ1-2; 12 nucleotides agree with TRBD1. Trimming at V came to 1 base and at J to 3 bases, leaving 6 bases not matched to a gene. Per the germline V gene, CDR1 is DFQATT and CDR2 is SNEGSKA (reference sequence). CDR3 length: 16 amino acids. The CDR3 reads CSARAVGTGGYYGYTF. The CDR3 DNA is TGCAGTGCTAGAGCCGTTGGGACAGGGGGCTACTATGGCTACACCTTC.

This clonotype appeared many times. V usage is TRBV6-2 or TRBV6-3 and J usage is TRBJ2-5, with 12 bases lining up with TRBD2. The CDR3 contains 16 residues. From germline, CDR1 is MNHEY and CDR2 SVGEGT. The J segment lost 2 bases and the V segment lost 5 bases, leaving 6 bases of the junction unmatched. CDR3 DNA: TGTGCCAGCAGTCCCCTGACTAGCGGGGGACAAGAGACCCAGTACTTC. Its protein is CASSPLTSGGQETQYF.

This clonotype was counted at least ten times. The chain recombines TRBV20-1 with TRBJ2-5; 7 bases are shared with TRBD1. J lost 7 bases, V lost 5 bases, and 13 bases had no gene match. There are 14 residues in the CDR3. Germline V CDR1 and CDR2: DFQATT, SNEGSKA (reference sequence). CDR3 amino acids: CSAFVTQGQATQYF. CDR3 bases: TGCAGTGCTTTTGTAACACAGGGGCAGGCGACCCAGTACTTC.

The CDR3: CASSQDLVPGGNIQYF. In DNA form, the CDR3 reads TGCGCCAGCAGCCAAGATCTGGTGCCCGGCGGAAACATTCAGTACTTC. This chain links TRBV4-1 with TRBJ2-4; no clear D gene. Looked up from germline, CDR1 is MGHRA and CDR2 is YSYEKL. Trimming removed 0 bases from V and 6 bases from J, with 15 bases in between. CDR3 size: 16 residues.

Here the CDR3 reads CASSYPGGDSNQPQHF. The CDR3 bases are TGTGCCAGCAGTTACCCTGGGGGAGACAGCAATCAGCCCCAGCATTTT. The chain carries TRBV6-5 and TRBJ1-5, with D possibly matching TRBD1 (5 bases). CDR3 length equals 16 residues. Trimming pared 2 bases from V and 1 base from J, leaving 12 bases between. The V gene's germline CDR1 is MNHEY and CDR2 SVGAGI.

The chain combines TRBV4-2 with TRBJ1-4; the D is unclear. Trimming pared 0 bases from V and 4 bases from J, leaving 12 bases between. The CDR3 is made up of 16 amino acids. Germline loops: CDR1 LGHNA, CDR2 YNFKEQ. The CDR3 nucleotides are TGTGCCAGCAGCCAAGACCCCGGACGGTTTAATGAAAAACTGTTTTTT. It encodes CASSQDPGRFNEKLFF.

The CDR3 DNA sequence: TGTGCCAGCAGTGACCCGAGGGACAGGAACTATGGCTACACCTTC. It is translated as CASSDPRDRNYGYTF. The chain is built from TRBV6-1 and TRBJ1-2; 8 positions match TRBD1. Trimming cost V 3 bases and J 2 bases; bases outside gene matches: 5. Germline-derived CDR1 and CDR2 are MNHNS and SASEGT. The CDR3 has 15 residues.

The rearrangement links TRBV25-1 to TRBJ1-1; D remains ambiguous. Trimming cost V 2 bases and J 3 bases, with 7 bases left between them. This CDR3 contains 13 residues. The germline gives CDR1 MGHDK, CDR2 SYGVNS. In nucleotides, the CDR3 is TGTGCCAGCAGTGAAACGGAGGACACTGAAGCTTTCTTT. As protein: CASSETEDTEAFF.

This clonotype showed up just a few times. V and J are TRBV7-8 and TRBJ1-4; 7 bases align to TRBD1. V was clipped by 4 bases and J by 10 bases; unmatched bases: 6. The germline V gene has CDR1 SGHVS and CDR2 FQNEAQ. The length of the CDR3 is 13 residues. The DNA for the CDR3 is TGTGCCAGCAGCTGGGGCCAGGGGGGAAAACTGTTTTTT. It translates to CASSWGQGGKLFF.

This clonotype was picked up a small number of times. This rearrangement joins TRBV9 to TRBJ2-7; 7 bases are shared with TRBD1. There are 15 residues in the CDR3. With V trimmed by 4 bases and J by 2 bases, 9 bases remained unmatched. From germline, CDR1 is SGDLS and CDR2 YYNGEE. CDR3 sequence: CASSLGQSTPYEQYF. The CDR3 region has the DNA TGTGCCAGCAGCCTGGGACAGAGTACTCCCTACGAGCAGTACTTC.

This clonotype was observed at least ten times. The chain uses TRBV3-1 and TRBJ1-1, with 8 bases lining up with TRBD1. The CDR3 has 14 amino acids. After removal of 6 bases from V and 6 bases from J, the junction contained 9 bases not matched to a gene. CDR1 and CDR2 (germline): LGHDT, YNNKEL (reference sequence). DNA for the CDR3: TGTGCCAGCAGTCGTGGGACAGGTCCTCCTGAAGCTTTCTTT. This gives the protein CASSRGTGPPEAFF.

This clonotype showed up just once. Just one base apart from a much larger clone, this may be a read error. The chain carries TRBV2 and TRBJ1-4; D might be TRBD1 (5 bases). The CDR3 is 17 amino acids. Germline V gene sequence: CDR1 SNHLY, CDR2 FYNNEI. As DNA, the CDR3 is TGTGCCAGCAGTGATGGGACCGCGGTGGGGGGTAATGAAAAACCGTTTTTT. Protein product: CASSDGTAVGGNEKPFF.

This clonotype was counted once. This chain uses TRBV11-3 with TRBJ2-3, with D possibly called TRBD1 or TRBD2 (5 bases each). This CDR3 has 17 residues. Between the trimmed V and J ends, which lost 1 base and 7 bases, there was a span of 21 bases. Per the germline V gene, CDR1 is SGHNT and CDR2 is YENEEA. The CDR3 DNA reads TGTGCCAGCAGCTTAGCATCAACATCCCCCGGGGCTTATACGCAGTATTTT. Its protein is CASSLASTSPGAYTQYF.

This clonotype has at least ten counts. The chain carries TRBV5-1 and TRBJ1-1; TRBD1 is a possible D gene (5 bases). This CDR3 spans 15 amino acids. In germline, CDR1 is SGHRS, CDR2 YFSETQ. V was shortened by 4 bases and J by 0 bases, with 13 bases between the two germline ends. For the CDR3, the DNA is TGCGCCAGCAGCCGGCCCGGGGGGATGAACACTGAAGCTTTCTTT. Translating gives CASSRPGGMNTEAFF.

This clonotype was seen ten or more times. The chain links TRBV12-3 or TRBV12-4 to TRBJ1-1, with a possible D match to TRBD1 (6 bases). Trimming removed 1 base at V and 4 bases at J, with 13 bases between. This CDR3 spans 15 amino acids. CDR3 in amino acids: CASSLGYRDGTEAFF. The CDR3 coding sequence is TGTGCCAGCAGTTTAGGTTACAGGGATGGCACTGAAGCTTTCTTT.

As DNA, the CDR3 is TGTGCCGGTGGCGGGGGAAGAGGGGAGACCCAGTACTTC. Amino acids: CAGGGGRGETQYF. This chain uses TRBV3-1 with TRBJ2-5; 7 nucleotides line up with TRBD2. From germline, CDR1 is LGHDT and CDR2 YNNKEL (reference sequence). The ends lost 11 bases at V and 5 bases at J; junction bases unmatched: 11. The CDR3 totals 13 residues.

This clonotype was counted at least ten times. This chain connects TRBV3-1 to TRBJ2-1; 9 bases align to TRBD2. The V segment lost 3 bases and the J segment 1 base; nucleotides outside the gene matches: 4. The CDR3 is 16 residues long. The V gene's germline CDR1 is LGHDT and CDR2 YNNKEL (reference sequence). CDR3 sequence reads: CASSQIAGVSYNEQFF. CDR3 nucleotide sequence: TGTGCCAGCAGCCAGATAGCGGGGGTGTCCTACAATGAGCAGTTCTTC.

This clonotype has more than one count but fewer than ten. V gene TRBV10-3 combines with J gene TRBJ1-2; D ambiguous. CDR3 length: 14 amino acids. The germline V and J ends were trimmed by 0 bases and 1 base, with 6 bases remaining between them. CDR1 and CDR2 (germline): ENHRY, SYGVKD. The CDR3 DNA sequence: TGTGCCATCAGTGAGTCGGGAGGTAACTATGGCTACACCTTC. Its translation: CAISESGGNYGYTF.

The chain recombines TRBV20-1 with TRBJ2-5, with 11 bases fitting TRBD2. CDR1 and CDR2 (germline): DFQATT, SNEGSKA (reference sequence). After removal of 6 bases from V and 4 bases from J, the junction contained 13 bases not matched to a gene. This CDR3 has 16 amino acids. The DNA for the CDR3 is TGCAGTGCGGGGGGGGTAGCGGGGGGGGGCCGAGAGACCCAGTACTTC. Amino acid sequence: CSAGGVAGGGRETQYF.

J is TRBJ1-1 and V is TRBV5-6, with TRBD1 as a possible D gene (6 bases). The V and J ends lost 4 bases and 1 base respectively, with 17 bases between them. CDR3 length equals 16 residues. Germline V gene sequence: CDR1 SGHDT, CDR2 YYEEEE. Written as DNA, the CDR3 is TGTGCCAGCAGCCCCCTGAGGGGGTTAGGGAACACTGAAGCTTTCTTT. This gives the protein CASSPLRGLGNTEAFF.

The chain employs TRBV2 and TRBJ2-3; 7 bases are a match to TRBD2. This CDR3 region has 15 residues. The V segment lost 10 bases and the J segment 4 bases; nucleotides outside the gene matches: 14. The germline V gene has CDR1 SNHLY and CDR2 FYNNEI. CDR3 bases: TGTGCCATAACGGCGGGAGCCTTTTCCGCAGATACGCAGTATTTT. It specifies CAITAGAFSADTQYF.

This chain connects TRBV15 to TRBJ2-7; tentative D call: TRBD2 (6 bases). The CDR3 extends over 14 amino acids. The V end was cut by 5 bases, the J end by 4 bases, with 15 bases between. The V gene's germline CDR1 is LNHNV and CDR2 YYDKDF (reference sequence). In nucleotides, the CDR3 is TGTGCCACCAGCGGGGCGGGGCAGACGTACGAGCAGTACTTC. Amino acid sequence: CATSGAGQTYEQYF.

This clonotype was observed a few times. The V gene is TRBV6-9, the J gene TRBJ1-3, with 8 bases identical to TRBD1. Trimming took 4 bases from V and 2 from J; bases not matched to a gene: 1. From germline, CDR1 is MNHGY and CDR2 SVAAGI. This CDR3 contains 14 residues. The CDR3 bases are TGTGCCAGCAGTTGGACAGGGACTGGAAACACCATATATTTT. Its protein product is CASSWTGTGNTIYF.

This clonotype was counted many times. This rearrangement joins TRBV11-2 to TRBJ2-1, with D possibly TRBD1 on 5 matching bases. The CDR3 contains 17 residues. Germline V gives CDR1 SGHAT, CDR2 FQNNGV. V dropped 5 bases and J dropped 3 bases, with 20 bases sitting between them. The CDR3 nucleotides are TGTGCCAGCAGCGACCCGGACAACCCTCTTAACTACAATGAGCAGTTCTTC. Amino acid sequence: CASSDPDNPLNYNEQFF.